Given below is one TCR beta chain in context. Using a constant-region primer together with a V-primer adapter, TCRs were subjected to around 20 PCR cycles of amplification. Following isolation, mRNA was amplified via in vitro transcription. In TCRdb, the reads were re-called with MiXCR into one record per CDR3 protein. The sample carries under 60,000 distinct CDR3 sequences, around 33% recorded once. Regarding time point: after trial treatment. The treatment here: LDRT plus nivolumab, ipilimumab, low-dose cyclophosphamide and aspirin (RACIN trial). Eligibility was restricted to patients presenting with advanced solid tumors that lacked tumor-infiltrating lymphocytes. This sample was taken from a study of low-dose radiotherapy and immunotherapy resistance in tumors. For the study at large: Cohort 1 was given 0.5 Gy per fraction every 2 weeks, for 6.5 Gy total. Every two weeks patients got nivolumab 240 mg flat dose, plus ipilimumab 1 mg/kg every six weeks, intravenously.

Germline values: CDR1 SGHTS, CDR2 YDEGEE. This CDR3 has 15 residues. V lost 0 bases, J lost 4 bases, and 13 bases lay in between. Specimen: PBMCs, collected after low-dose radiotherapy plus immunotherapy. This TCR came from a male donor with rectosigmoid adenocarcinoma. The genes are TRBV5-8 and TRBJ2-5; D remains ambiguous. The CDR3 sequence: CASSLEQVRTETQYF. The CDR3 DNA is TGTGCCAGCAGCTTGGAGCAGGTGCGCACAGAGACCCAGTACTTC.